This TCR beta chain was sequenced in a study of long-term antiretroviral therapy in people with HIV (dated by TCRdb to between 2021 and 2022). For context, the study as a whole: Collection of the earliest samples took place about a decade ahead of the 2015 WHO recommendation for immediate ART, at a time when ART was typically delayed until CD4 counts fell. A retrospective serial study tested whether changes in peripheral blood TRB repertoire composition and diversity were associated with ART initiation and durable HIV suppression. The cohort contributed over 150 cryopreserved PBMC samples from 30 adults with confirmed HIV infection, collected serially over a mean of 6 years (range 1-12). Of the roughly 32 participants with HIV, approximately 11 were female. No cross-contamination during QIAcube processing was shown when test extractions of a monoclonal T-cell line were performed alongside over 25 polyclonal samples. What the work shows at the level of the full study, not this receptor alone: No data were available on ART adherence, viral resistance or therapy changes, limiting inferences about post-ART repertoire changes. Owing to limited PBMC availability, only the TCR beta chain was sequenced, without alpha chain pairing. A significant increase in TRB diversity was found to be associated with ART initiation, although TRB diversity was observed to remain significantly below that of transplant donor controls even after long-term ART. Because pre-ART samples had limited cell numbers, profiling was done on unsorted PBMC rather than on sorted CD4+ and CD8+ T cells. The samples were dated from about 2004 to 2018, and the ART regimens that were used may be less effective than current ART regimens. Compared with controls, HIV repertoires had narrower CDR3 length ranges, and the network structure pointed to an antigen-experienced repertoire that shifted only slightly toward naive after ART. At every time point, the repertoire was dominated by expanded TRB clones first identified before ART initiation, although this dominance fluctuated and, in many PLHIV, declined after ART.

The immunoSEQ hsTCRB v3.0 assay was used at survey level resolution to sequence the TRB variable region. TRB sequencing targeted a depth of roughly 35,000-55,000 T-cell genomes per sample. An Illumina MiSeq with a v3 150-cycle kit was used to sequence the pooled TRB libraries. As for the authors' bioinformatics: Repertoire analysis was run in R within a reproducible Nextflow workflow that covered QC, data transformation and analysis. LymphoSeq2, an R package for exploring AIRR-Seq data, was used to implement the custom analyses. After excluding a few samples that yielded fewer than 5000 total TRB sequences, around 190 HIV repertoires remained for analysis. Among the roughly 180 retained HIV repertoires, 59 were collected before ART initiation and under 150 after ART initiation. Repertoires were downsampled to 5000 TRB nucleotide sequences, and summary statistics were averaged over 100 downsampling iterations. TRB sequences were retained for analysis only if CDR3 regions of at least seven amino acids were present. Two measures captured diversity: a Shannon entropy-derived clonality score and the Gini coefficient. Repertoire networks linked the top 5000 CDR3 amino acid sequences whenever two sequences differed by an edit distance of one. GLIPH2 predicted antigen specificity groups and MHC restriction for TRB CDR3 amino acid sequences. Known CMV, EBV, HIV or tissue antigen associations were flagged by matching CDR3 amino acid sequences against VDJdb and McPAS-TCR. Pre-ART, post-ART and control groups were compared with Wilcoxon signed-rank tests and Holm-Bonferroni correction. TCRdb re-hosts the immuneACCESS table, in-frame sequences only. Its copies lack some clones; in the studies checked, an unresolved V gene accounts for under half of them, and the cause for the rest is not known. V and J calls plus clone size are reproduced from that table; the DNA served to infer D and trimming. This sample has about 30,000 clones in its table, and nearly 95% of those were observed once. Around a tenth of the sample belongs to the ten largest clones.

Participants were included only if at least one PBMC sample before ART initiation and at least two post-ART samples were available. Treatment was received in the United States of America by all participants with HIV. Cryopreserved samples of roughly 0.95-10 million PBMC were thawed and washed before DNA extraction. At the time of the earliest PBMC sample, participants with HIV were aged between roughly 20 and 55 years. Each participant contributed PBMC samples from 1-4 timepoints before ART initiation and 2-8 timepoints after ART initiation, with a median of 7 samples. Serial HIV viral load, CD4+ T-cell count, ART history and demographic data were obtained for every participant. Using a Qiagen kit on a QIAcube, genomic DNA was extracted from unsorted PBMC, with samples processed in batches of 12. Trimming leaves V shorter by 4 bases and J shorter by 4 bases, with the junction holding 1 base beyond the gene matches. Taken from the germline V gene, the CDR1 and CDR2 loops are ENHRY and SYGVKD. The CDR3 sequence holds 13 residues, the cysteine and phenylalanine included. The sequence is cut down to CDR3 DNA, 39 bases in frame from base 1.

With regard to this clone: The antigen it binds to is not known. Base qualities are not provided; no much larger clone lies one nucleotide away.

The origin of this receptor is a man aged 40-55 years with HIV. The chain links TRBV10-3 with TRBJ2-7; 10 nucleotides in the junction match TRBD1. The sample was unsorted PBMCs, taken 6.2 years after starting antiretroviral therapy. The CDR3 amino acid sequence is: CAISGTGGYEQYF. The bases are TGTGCCATCAGTGGGACAGGGGGATACGAGCAGTACTTC.